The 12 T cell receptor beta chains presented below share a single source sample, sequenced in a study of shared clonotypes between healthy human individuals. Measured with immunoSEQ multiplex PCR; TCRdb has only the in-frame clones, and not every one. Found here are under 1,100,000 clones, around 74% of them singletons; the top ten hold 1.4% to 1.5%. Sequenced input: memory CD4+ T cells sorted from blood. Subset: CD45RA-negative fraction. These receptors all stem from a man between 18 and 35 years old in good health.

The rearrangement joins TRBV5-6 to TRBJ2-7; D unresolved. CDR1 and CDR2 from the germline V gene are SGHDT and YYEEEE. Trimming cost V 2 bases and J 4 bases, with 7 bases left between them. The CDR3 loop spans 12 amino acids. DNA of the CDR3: TGTGCCAGCAGCTTTACCCAGTACGAGCAGTACTTC. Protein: CASSFTQYEQYF.

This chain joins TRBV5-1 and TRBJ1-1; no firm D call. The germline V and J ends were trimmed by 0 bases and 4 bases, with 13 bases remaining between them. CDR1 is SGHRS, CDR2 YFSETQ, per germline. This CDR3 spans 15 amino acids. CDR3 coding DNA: TGCGCCAGCAGCTTGGATGGGGAAAGGGCCACTGAAGCTTTCTTT. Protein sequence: CASSLDGERATEAFF. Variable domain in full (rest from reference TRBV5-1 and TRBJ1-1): KAGVTQTPRYLIKTRGQQVTLSCSPISGHRSVSWYQQTPGQGLQFLFEYFSETQRNKGNFPGRFSGRQFSNSRSEMNVSTLELGDSALYLCASSLDGERATEAFFGQGTRLTVV.

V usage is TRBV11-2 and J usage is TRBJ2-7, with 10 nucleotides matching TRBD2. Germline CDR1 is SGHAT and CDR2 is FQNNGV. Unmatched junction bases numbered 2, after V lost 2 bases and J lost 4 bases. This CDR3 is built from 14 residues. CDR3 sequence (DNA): TGTGCCAGCAGCTTAACTAGCGGGGTATACGAGCAGTACTTC. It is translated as CASSLTSGVYEQYF.

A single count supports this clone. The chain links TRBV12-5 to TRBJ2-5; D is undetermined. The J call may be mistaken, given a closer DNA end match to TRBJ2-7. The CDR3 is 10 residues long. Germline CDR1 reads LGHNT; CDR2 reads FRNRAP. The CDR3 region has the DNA TGTGCTAGTGGTATGCCCGAGCAGTACTTC. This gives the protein CASGMPEQYF.

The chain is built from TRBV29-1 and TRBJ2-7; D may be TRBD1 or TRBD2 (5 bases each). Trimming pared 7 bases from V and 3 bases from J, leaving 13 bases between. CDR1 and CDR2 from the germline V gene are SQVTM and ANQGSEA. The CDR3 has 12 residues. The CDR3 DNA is TGCAGCGCCGGGGCCTCAGTCTACGAGCAGTACTTC. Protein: CSAGASVYEQYF.

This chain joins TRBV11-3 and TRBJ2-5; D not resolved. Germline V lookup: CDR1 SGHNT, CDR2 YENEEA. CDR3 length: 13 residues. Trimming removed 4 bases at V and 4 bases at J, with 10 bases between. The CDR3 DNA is TGTGCCAGCAGCTCTCGTAGTTCAGAGACCCAGTACTTC. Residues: CASSSRSSETQYF.

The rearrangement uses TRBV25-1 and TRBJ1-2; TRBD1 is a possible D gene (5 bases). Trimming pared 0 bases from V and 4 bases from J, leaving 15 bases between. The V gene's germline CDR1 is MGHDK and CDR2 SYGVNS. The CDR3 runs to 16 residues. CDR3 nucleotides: TGTGCCAGCAGTGAATATGGGCCCATAGGGGTCTATGGCTACACCTTC. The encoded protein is CASSEYGPIGVYGYTF.

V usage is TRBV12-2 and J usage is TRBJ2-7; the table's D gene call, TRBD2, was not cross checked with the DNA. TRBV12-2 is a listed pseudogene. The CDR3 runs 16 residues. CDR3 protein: CASRLVRSGQLYEQYF. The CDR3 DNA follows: TGTGCAAGTCGCTTAGTACGTAGCGGCCAACTCTACGAGCAGTACTTC.

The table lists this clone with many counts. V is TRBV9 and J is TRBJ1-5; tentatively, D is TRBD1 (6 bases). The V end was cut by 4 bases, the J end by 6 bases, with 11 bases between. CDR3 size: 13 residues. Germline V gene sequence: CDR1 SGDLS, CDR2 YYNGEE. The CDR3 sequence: CASSSGTFQPQHF. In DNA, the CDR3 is TGTGCCAGCAGCTCAGGGACATTTCAGCCCCAGCATTTT.

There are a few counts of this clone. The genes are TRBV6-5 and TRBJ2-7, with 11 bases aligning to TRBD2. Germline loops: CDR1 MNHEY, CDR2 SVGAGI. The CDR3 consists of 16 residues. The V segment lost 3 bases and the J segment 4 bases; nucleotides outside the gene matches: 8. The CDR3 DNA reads TGTGCCAGCAGTTATACCCTGACTAGCGGGGCGTACGAGCAGTACTTC. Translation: CASSYTLTSGAYEQYF.

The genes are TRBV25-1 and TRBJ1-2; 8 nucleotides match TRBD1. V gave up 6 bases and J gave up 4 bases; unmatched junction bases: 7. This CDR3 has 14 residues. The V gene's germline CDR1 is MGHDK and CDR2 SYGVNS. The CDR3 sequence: CASRGPGGGYGYTF. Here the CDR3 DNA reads TGTGCCAGCAGAGGTCCAGGGGGCGGCTATGGCTACACCTTC.

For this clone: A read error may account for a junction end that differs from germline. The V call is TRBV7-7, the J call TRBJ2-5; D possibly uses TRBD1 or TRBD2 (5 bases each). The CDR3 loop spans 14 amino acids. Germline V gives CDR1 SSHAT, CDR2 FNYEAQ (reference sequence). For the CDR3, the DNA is TGTGCTAGCAGCTTAGCTGGGACGCAAGAGACCCAGTACTTC. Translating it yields CASSLAGTQETQYF.